These 28 T cell receptor beta chains were sequenced from one sample in a study of blood T cells in healthy people across ages. A J-beta primer mix and a sample-barcoded 5' primer were used in a second PCR of roughly 7 to 12 cycles. Each CDR3 protein gets one entry after TCRdb re-called the 5' RACE reads with MiXCR. Found here are more than 700,000 distinct CDR3 sequences, 46% of them singletons; the top ten hold roughly 18%. Sequenced material: blood. Receptors originate from an elderly man in good health.

The rearrangement uses TRBV24-1 and TRBJ2-2; 8 bases match TRBD1. The CDR3 has 17 amino acids. V lost 2 bases to trimming and J lost 7 bases; unmatched junction nucleotides: 11. Per the germline V gene, CDR1 is KGHDR and CDR2 is SFDVKD. The CDR3 protein is CATSDSAAGGWIGELFF. The CDR3 coding sequence is TGTGCCACCAGTGATTCTGCCGCAGGGGGCTGGATCGGGGAGCTGTTTTTT.

A note on this clonotype: One end of the junction is discordant with germline, which a read error may explain. The V gene is TRBV24-1, the J gene TRBJ2-1; possible D gene TRBD1, 6 bases. Germline-derived CDR1 and CDR2 are KGHDR and SFDVKD. The CDR3 runs 16 residues. CDR3 loop: CATGEHTGSTYNEQFF. The CDR3 nucleotides are TGTGCCACCGGTGAGCATACAGGGTCGACCTACAATGAGCAGTTCTTC.

This clonotype appeared a few times. This chain joins TRBV11-3 and TRBJ2-5; possibly TRBD2 for D (6 bases). This CDR3 is 12 amino acids long. V shed 6 bases and J shed 6 bases, with 11 bases lying between them. The germline V gene has CDR1 SGHNT and CDR2 YENEEA. As DNA, the CDR3 is TGTGCCAGCAGGGAGGGTAGCAAGACCCAGTACTTC. Protein: CASREGSKTQYF.

The chain recombines TRBV2 with TRBJ1-2, with D unclear. The CDR3 runs to 11 residues. Germline V gene data show CDR1 as SNHLY and CDR2 as FYNNEI. V was shortened by 6 bases and J by 8 bases, with 10 bases between the two germline ends. CDR3 sequence: CASRPLRGYTF. The DNA of the CDR3 is TGTGCCAGCAGACCTCTACGCGGCTACACCTTC.

The J gene is TRBJ2-3, the V gene TRBV6-2 or TRBV6-3; the match to TRBD2 covers 10 bases. CDR1 is MNHEY and CDR2 is SVGEGT in the germline V gene. This CDR3 is built from 17 residues. After removal of 5 bases from V and 5 bases from J, the junction contained 13 bases not matched to a gene. The CDR3, as DNA: TGTGCCAGCAGTCTCCGCCCGGAGGCTAGCGGGGGAGATACGCAGTATTTT. This sequence encodes CASSLRPEASGGDTQYF.

This rearrangement joins TRBV5-1 to TRBJ2-3; tentative D call: TRBD1 (5 bases). This CDR3 is built from 16 residues. From germline, CDR1 is SGHRS and CDR2 YFSETQ. V lost 0 bases and J 2 bases, leaving 13 bases between the germline ends. The CDR3 spells CASSLGTGLFTDTQYF. CDR3 DNA: TGCGCCAGCAGCTTGGGTACAGGCCTTTTCACAGATACGCAGTATTTT.

The genes are TRBV5-1 and TRBJ2-1; D remains unclear. This CDR3 is 15 amino acids long. Between the trimmed V and J ends, which lost 0 bases and 5 bases, there was a span of 12 bases. CDR1 is SGHRS and CDR2 is YFSETQ in the germline V gene. CDR3 in amino acids: CASSLALVVDNEQFF. In nucleotides, the CDR3 is TGCGCCAGCAGCTTGGCGCTAGTAGTCGACAATGAGCAGTTCTTC.

The V and J genes are TRBV5-1 and TRBJ2-7; D is unresolved. The CDR3 spans 13 residues. V lost 2 bases and J lost 0, with 6 bases in between. CDR1 is SGHRS and CDR2 is YFSETQ in the germline V gene. The CDR3 loop reads CASSFISSYEQYF. The DNA of the CDR3 is TGCGCCAGCAGCTTTATAAGCTCCTACGAGCAGTACTTC.

The gene calls are TRBV5-1 and TRBJ2-5; no clear D. V lost 0 bases and J 2 bases, leaving 8 bases between the germline ends. Germline-derived CDR1 and CDR2 are SGHRS and YFSETQ. The CDR3 spans 14 residues. DNA for the CDR3: TGCGCCAGCAGCTTGGCCCATTCACAAGAGACCCAGTACTTC. Translated, it gives CASSLAHSQETQYF.

This clonotype was seen many times. The junction departs from germline at one end; a sequencing error may be responsible. The chain links TRBV5-1 to TRBJ2-1, with D tentatively TRBD2 (6 bases). The V gene's germline CDR1 is SGHRS and CDR2 YFSETQ. There are 15 residues in the CDR3. The CDR3 region has the DNA TGTGCCAGCAGTTTAACCGGGAGCTCCTACAATGAGCAGTTCTTC. Translating gives CASSLTGSSYNEQFF.

The gene calls are TRBV7-2 and TRBJ2-7; 8 bases fit TRBD1. The CDR3 runs 16 residues. The germline V gene encodes CDR1 SGHTA and CDR2 FQGNSA. J lost 4 bases, V lost 1 base, and 9 bases had no gene match. CDR3 DNA: TGTGCCAGCAGCTTAGTATGGACAGGGTTGAGGTACGAGCAGTACTTC. Translation gives CASSLVWTGLRYEQYF.

This sequence joins TRBV18 and TRBJ2-1; TRBD1 might be the D (6 bases). The CDR3 spans 11 residues. V lost 3 bases and J 12 bases, leaving 9 bases between the germline ends. CDR1 and CDR2 (germline): KGHSH, LQKENI. The chain's CDR3 is CASSPQTGQFF. CDR3 in DNA: TGTGCCAGCTCACCCCAGACAGGGCAGTTCTTC. Drawing the rest from reference TRBV18 and TRBJ2-1, the complete variable domain is NAGVMQNPRHLVRRRGQEARLRCSPMKGHSHVYWYRQLPEEGLKFMVYLQKENIIDESGMPKERFSAEFPKEGPSILRIQQVVRGDSAAYFCASSPQTGQFFGPGTRLTVL.

The chain joins TRBV3-1 to TRBJ1-2; 10 bases are shared with TRBD1. Germline trimming cut 3 bases from V and 6 bases from J; bases unmatched to any gene: 7. Per the germline V gene, CDR1 is LGHDT and CDR2 is YNNKEL (reference sequence). This CDR3 comprises 15 residues. Here the CDR3 DNA reads TGTGCCAGCAGCCACCGAACCGGGACAGGGGATGGCTACACCTTC. Translating gives CASSHRTGTGDGYTF. The full variable domain, in which reference TRBV3-1 and TRBJ1-2 provide the parts outside the CDR3, is DTAVSQTPKYLVTQMGNDKSIKCEQNLGHDTMYWYKQDSKKFLKIMFSYNNKELIINETVPNRFSPKSPDKAHLNLHINSLELGDSAVYFCASSHRTGTGDGYTFGSGTRLTVV.

This clonotype was detected a few times. This sequence joins TRBV20-1 and TRBJ1-5, with 8 nucleotides matching TRBD1. This CDR3 region has 13 residues. Trimming removed 6 bases from V and 4 bases from J; junction bases left unmatched: 5. Germline values: CDR1 DFQATT, CDR2 SNEGSKA (reference sequence). CDR3 amino acids: CSARTGTNQPQHF. The DNA for the CDR3 is TGCAGTGCCCGGACAGGGACAAATCAGCCCCAGCATTTT.

This clonotype turned up a few times. The chain has TRBV6-6 and TRBJ2-5; 9 bases line up with TRBD2. The DNA end lines up better with TRBJ2-7; the J call may be wrong. The CDR3 is 16 amino acids. CDR1 and CDR2 (germline): MNHNY, SVGAGI (reference sequence). The CDR3 here is CASSLAGPHRDYEQYF. The CDR3 DNA sequence: TGTGCCAGCAGTCTAGCGGGGCCTCACCGGGACTACGAGCAGTACTTC.

V is TRBV5-1 and J is TRBJ2-3, with D possibly being TRBD2 (6 bases). This CDR3 spans 14 amino acids. Trimming removed 7 bases at V and 2 bases at J, with 14 bases between. Germline V gives CDR1 SGHRS, CDR2 YFSETQ. The CDR3 bases are TGCGCCAGCTGCATCGGCGGGGCCACAGATACGCAGTATTTT. Translated: CASCIGGATDTQYF.

The chain employs TRBV20-1 and TRBJ1-4, with TRBD1 matching over 8 bases. The CDR3 is 15 residues long. The germline CDR1 and CDR2 sequences are DFQATT and SNEGSKA (reference sequence). J was trimmed by 5 bases and V by 2 bases; bases with no gene match: 7. The DNA for the CDR3 is TGCAGTGCTAGACCCCTGGACAGGGCCAATGAAAAACTGTTTTTT. Its translation: CSARPLDRANEKLFF.

The chain combines TRBV7-8 with TRBJ1-1; 9 nucleotides agree with TRBD1. The V gene's germline CDR1 is SGHVS and CDR2 FQNEAQ. The CDR3 has 16 residues. V lost 3 bases, J lost 0 bases, and 5 bases stayed unmatched. In nucleotides, the CDR3 is TGTGCCAGCAGCTTGTTAGACAGGGGGTTGAACACTGAAGCTTTCTTT. Translated, it gives CASSLLDRGLNTEAFF.

Remarks on this clonotype: Sequence at one end of the junction differs from germline and may be a read error. CDR3 loop: CASSKDPGISTDTQYF. CDR3 DNA sequence: TGTGCCAGCAGCAAAGACCCCGGGATAAGCACAGATACGCAGTATTTT. This rearrangement joins TRBV14 to TRBJ2-3; a possible D gene is TRBD2 (5 bases). The germline V gene encodes CDR1 SGHDN and CDR2 FVKESK. The CDR3 runs 16 residues.

The chain links TRBV20-1 to TRBJ2-3, with 9 positions matching TRBD2. The V segment lost 0 bases and the J segment 2 bases; nucleotides outside the gene matches: 12. Germline V lookup: CDR1 DFQATT, CDR2 SNEGSKA (reference sequence). CDR3 length: 18 amino acids. CDR3 bases: TGCAGTGCTAGAGATCGTATCAGCGGGAGGTTCCTCACAGATACGCAGTATTTT. Translating gives CSARDRISGRFLTDTQYF.

This clonotype was seen more than once but under ten times. J is TRBJ1-1 and V is TRBV5-1; D not resolved. Germline V gene data show CDR1 as SGHRS and CDR2 as YFSETQ. V lost 0 bases and J lost 1, with 10 bases in between. The CDR3 spans 15 residues. The CDR3 region is CASSLVVEGNTEAFF. CDR3 in DNA: TGCGCCAGCAGCTTGGTTGTAGAGGGGAACACTGAAGCTTTCTTT.

The chain couples TRBV5-1 to TRBJ1-1; tentative D call: TRBD1 (5 bases). CDR1 is SGHRS, CDR2 YFSETQ, per germline. The ends were cut back, 4 bases at V and 4 bases at J, with 17 bases in the middle. CDR3 length equals 15 residues. CDR3 in amino acids: CASSPLDSGGTEAFF. The CDR3 DNA sequence: TGCGCCAGCAGCCCTCTTGACTCGGGGGGCACTGAAGCTTTCTTT. Looking up the rest from reference TRBV5-1 and TRBJ1-1 gives the full variable domain: KAGVTQTPRYLIKTRGQQVTLSCSPISGHRSVSWYQQTPGQGLQFLFEYFSETQRNKGNFPGRFSGRQFSNSRSEMNVSTLELGDSALYLCASSPLDSGGTEAFFGQGTRLTVV.

The chain joins TRBV20-1 to TRBJ2-1, with TRBD2 identical over 7 bases. V dropped 3 bases and J dropped 6; count of bases not matched to a gene: 11. CDR1 and CDR2 (germline): DFQATT, SNEGSKA (reference sequence). The CDR3 is made up of 15 amino acids. In DNA form, the CDR3 reads TGCAGTGCTAGTGCCTCGCGGGAGAGGGGCAATGAGCAGTTCTTC. Amino acid sequence: CSASASRERGNEQFF.

This clonotype occurred once. V and J are TRBV12-3 or TRBV12-4 and TRBJ2-7; 16 positions match TRBD2. J gave up 5 bases and V 1 base, and 5 bases lay outside the gene matches. The length of the CDR3 is 17 residues. The CDR3: CASSLDGTSGRGHEQYF. Written as DNA, the CDR3 is TGTGCCAGCAGTTTAGATGGGACTAGCGGGAGGGGCCACGAGCAGTACTTC.

This chain joins TRBV27 and TRBJ1-1, with D possibly matching TRBD1 (5 bases). There are 15 residues in the CDR3. Germline CDR1 is MNHEY and CDR2 is SMNVEV (reference sequence). The ends were cut back, 4 bases at V and 5 bases at J, with 17 bases in the middle. The CDR3 sequence: CASSSNPGRRTEAFF. The CDR3 bases are TGTGCCAGCAGTTCCAACCCGGGACGGAGGACTGAAGCTTTCTTT.

This clonotype was observed a handful of times. Written as DNA, the CDR3 is TGTGCCAGCAGTCAACGCCCCCAAGAGACCCAGTACTTC. Translating gives CASSQRPQETQYF. The V call is TRBV28, the J call TRBJ2-5; D is unresolved. V dropped 5 bases and J dropped 1 base, with 8 bases sitting between them. The germline gives CDR1 MDHEN, CDR2 SYDVKM. This CDR3 contains 13 residues.

The chain couples TRBV20-1 to TRBJ2-5; D remains unclear. This CDR3 has 15 residues. V lost 0 bases, J lost 4 bases, and 15 bases lay in between. Germline V gene data show CDR1 as DFQATT and CDR2 as SNEGSKA (reference sequence). CDR3 protein: CSARESVGAGETQYF. CDR3 sequence (DNA): TGCAGTGCTAGAGAGAGCGTAGGAGCCGGAGAGACCCAGTACTTC.

This chain uses TRBV27 with TRBJ2-7; 10 bases fit TRBD1. Germline assignment: CDR1 MNHEY and CDR2 SMNVEV (reference sequence). The junction had 6 bases not matched to a gene; V was cut back by 7 bases and J by 3 bases. CDR3 size: 14 residues. As DNA, the CDR3 is TGTGCCAGCACCTTACGGGACAGGGGCTACGAGCAGTACTTC. Translation gives CASTLRDRGYEQYF.